This T cell receptor (beta chain) is from a study of spatial heterogeneity in lung cancer. The overall study: Detected beta-chain sequences consistently exceeded alpha-chain sequences. Study results and limitations: In blood, ubiquitous expanded tumor TCRs appeared more at resection than follow-up.

Ten or more counts support this clonotype. Its matching antigen is unknown. A unique molecular identifier was attached to every TCR cDNA molecule. TCRdb recomputed calls from the 5' RACE reads with MiXCR, one row per CDR3 protein. The sample holds 95,000 to 120,000 distinct CDR3 sequences, approximately 11% seen once. Sample time point: blood at routine non-recurrence follow-up after resection. The study sequenced unsorted whole RNA from tumor, nontumor lung or frozen PBMC. V lost 1 base, J lost 2 bases, and 1 base stayed unmatched. The CDR3 totals 14 residues. Germline V gene data show CDR1 as SGHTA and CDR2 as FQGNSA.

The sequence came from a female donor with early-stage non-small cell lung cancer. The J gene is TRBJ1-2, the V gene TRBV7-2; TRBD1 aligns across 7 bases. Sample: PBMCs, taken at follow-up. CDR3 nucleotides: TGTGCCAGCAGCTTAGGGGGACAGAACTATGGCTACACCTTC. Amino acids: CASSLGGQNYGYTF.